This T cell receptor (beta chain) was observed in a study of control samples from healthy donors and cancer patients. Germline V gene sequence: CDR1 MNHNS, CDR2 SASEGT. The CDR3 is made up of 14 amino acids. The V end was cut by 3 bases, the J end by 5 bases, with 10 bases between. Data came from immunoSEQ multiplex PCR; TCRdb stores just in-frame clones and leaves some out. The table records under 15,000 clones, 90% to 95% of them present only once. The receptor was isolated from a man at least 80 years old with lung cancer. The sequencing sample was made of PBMCs. This chain joins TRBV6-1 and TRBJ1-4; D remains ambiguous. The CDR3 nucleotides are TGTGCCAGCAGTGATCAGCCTCCAAATGAAAAACTGTTTTTT. It is translated as CASSDQPPNEKLFF.